These 16 T cell receptor beta chains share one sample of origin, sequenced in a study of blood T cell repertoires in COVID-19. Here immunoSEQ multiplex PCR was the method, and the copy in TCRdb shows in-frame clones only, minus some. The repertoire holds 250,000 to 350,000 clones, with more than 70% as singletons. Source material: peripheral blood. Source of these receptors: a man between 18 and 35 years old who had recovered from COVID-19.

This chain links TRBV4-3 with TRBJ2-6; perhaps TRBD2 as D (5 bases). CDR3 length: 15 residues. The V and J ends lost 1 base and 3 bases respectively, with 7 bases between them. The germline V gene has CDR1 LGHNA and CDR2 YSLEER. The CDR3 loop is CASSQGGFGANVLTF. The CDR3 nucleotides are TGCGCCAGCAGCCAAGGAGGGTTTGGGGCCAACGTCCTGACTTTC.

The chain couples TRBV30 to TRBJ2-4; TRBD2 might be the D (5 bases). There are 14 residues in the CDR3. With 3 bases removed from V and 0 bases from J, the gap between germline ends came to 9 bases. CDR1 is GTSNPN and CDR2 is SVGIG in the germline V gene (reference sequence). Here the CDR3 DNA reads TGTGCCTGGAGCCCCCGGGGAGCCAAAAACATTCAGTACTTC. As protein: CAWSPRGAKNIQYF.

This chain connects TRBV19 to TRBJ1-5; the match to TRBD1 covers 10 bases. CDR3 length: 16 residues. V trimming: 5 bases; J trimming: 6 bases; junction bases outside the gene matches: 10. Germline CDR1 and CDR2: LNHDA and SQIVND (reference sequence). The CDR3 here is CASSPTAGTGVQPQHF. The CDR3 DNA reads TGTGCCAGTAGTCCAACCGCGGGGACAGGGGTTCAGCCCCAGCATTTT.

Worth noting for this clone: Distinct nucleotide sequences in the sample also encode this CDR3. V gene TRBV19 combines with J gene TRBJ1-5, with D maybe TRBD1 (6 bases). CDR3 length equals 15 residues. Deletions cut 2 bases from V and 1 base from J, with 9 bases between. Germline lookup yields CDR1 LNHDA and CDR2 SQIVND (reference sequence). The CDR3, as DNA: TGTGCCAGTAGTATAATGGACAGAAGCAATCAGCCCCAGCATTTT. The encoded protein is CASSIMDRSNQPQHF.

In the case of this clone: The junction departs from germline at one end; a sequencing error may be responsible. The rearrangement links TRBV7-8 to TRBJ1-4, with D unresolved. CDR1 is SGHVS and CDR2 is FQNEAQ in the germline V gene. The CDR3 has 15 residues. The CDR3 DNA reads TGTGCCCGCAGCTCCGGGGTAGGCACTAATGAAAAACTGTTTTTT. Protein sequence: CARSSGVGTNEKLFF.

This chain uses TRBV6-5 with TRBJ2-2; 10 bases fit TRBD1. The V and J ends lost 0 bases and 8 bases, in that order; junction bases with no gene match: 6. CDR3 length equals 16 residues. Germline CDR1 and CDR2: MNHEY and SVGAGI. CDR3 residues: CASSYSDRGNRGELFF. The DNA of the CDR3 is TGTGCCAGCAGTTACTCGGACAGGGGGAACAGGGGGGAGCTGTTTTTT.

To note about this clone: The junction departs from germline at one end; a sequencing error may be responsible. The rearrangement uses TRBV20-1 and TRBJ2-3; D unclear. This CDR3 is built from 11 residues. Germline CDR1 and CDR2: DFQATT and SNEGSKA (reference sequence). The CDR3 here is CSARYTNTQYF. Written as DNA, the CDR3 is TGCAGTGCTAGGTACACAAATACGCAGTATTTT.

With regard to this clone: At one boundary the junction diverges from the germline segment, which might be a read error. The CDR3: CARSRGAGAANEKLFF. The CDR3 DNA reads TGTGCCCGCAGCCGGGGGGCGGGGGCGGCTAATGAAAAACTGTTTTTT. This rearrangement joins TRBV5-6 to TRBJ1-4, with D tentatively TRBD1 (6 bases). The length of the CDR3 is 16 residues. The germline CDR1 and CDR2 sequences are SGHDT and YYEEEE.

The chain couples TRBV6-5 to TRBJ1-1; TRBD1 is a possible D gene (5 bases). The CDR3 covers 15 residues. Trimming took 2 bases from V and 0 from J, leaving 10 bases between them. CDR1 MNHEY and CDR2 SVGAGI come from the germline V gene. CDR3 bases: TGTGCCAGCAGTTACGGGGCAGCCTTGAACACTGAAGCTTTCTTT. It codes for CASSYGAALNTEAFF.

The sample holds one count of this clone. At the DNA level, this CDR3 is encoded by other sequences in the same sample as well. The V and J genes are TRBV11-3 and TRBJ2-3, with D possibly TRBD2 on 5 matching bases. V was trimmed by 1 base and J by 0 bases, leaving 5 bases between them. Looked up from germline, CDR1 is SGHNT and CDR2 is YENEEA. The CDR3 is 14 amino acids. CDR3 amino acids: CASSLGGSTDTQYF. The CDR3 DNA reads TGTGCCAGCAGCTTAGGAGGGAGCACAGATACGCAGTATTTT.

The rearrangement joins TRBV11-2 to TRBJ2-7; D is ambiguous. CDR1 and CDR2 from the germline V gene are SGHAT and FQNNGV. This CDR3 comprises 14 residues. V was cut by 5 bases and J by 2 bases, with 13 bases left in between. The CDR3 sequence is CASSPYTRTYEQYF. The CDR3 bases are TGTGCCAGCAGCCCTTATACACGTACCTACGAGCAGTACTTC.

The chain couples TRBV4-1 to TRBJ2-5; 12 bases map to TRBD2. V lost 1 base to trimming and J lost 0 bases; unmatched junction nucleotides: 6. Germline CDR1 and CDR2: MGHRA and YSYEKL. CDR3 length: 18 amino acids. CDR3 nucleotides: TGCGCCAGCAGCCAAGGGCCCTCTAGCGGGGGGGACCAAGAGACCCAGTACTTC. Protein product: CASSQGPSSGGDQETQYF.

V usage is TRBV6-5 and J usage is TRBJ2-4; 9 nucleotides match TRBD2. Per the germline V gene, CDR1 is MNHEY and CDR2 is SVGAGI. Trimming took 6 bases from V and 13 from J; bases not matched to a gene: 7. CDR3 length equals 12 residues. CDR3 in DNA: TGTGCCAGCAGCCTAGCGGGAACCTCACAGTACTTC. It is translated as CASSLAGTSQYF.

The rearrangement joins TRBV2 to TRBJ2-1; D may be TRBD1 (7 bases). The germline gives CDR1 SNHLY, CDR2 FYNNEI. The CDR3 extends over 14 amino acids. V was pared by 7 bases and J by 0 bases, with 10 bases between. The CDR3 here is CASTGGSSYNEQFF. CDR3 sequence (DNA): TGTGCCAGCACAGGGGGGAGCTCCTACAATGAGCAGTTCTTC. Supplemented by reference TRBV2 and TRBJ2-1, the full variable domain reads EPEVTQTPSHQVTQMGQEVILRCVPISNHLYFYWYRQILGQKVEFLVSFYNNEISEKSEIFDDQFSVERPDGSNFTLKIRSTKLEDSAMYFCASTGGSSYNEQFFGPGTRLTVL.

The chain links TRBV4-2 to TRBJ1-2, with D possibly being TRBD1 (5 bases). Per germline, CDR1 LGHNA and CDR2 YNFKEQ. The CDR3 runs 18 residues. Trimming took 0 bases from V and 3 from J, leaving 20 bases between them. CDR3 coding DNA: TGTGCCAGCAGCCAAGAACAGTGGTGGCCCAGGGAGGACTATGGCTACACCTTC. It codes for CASSQEQWWPREDYGYTF.

The chain links TRBV3-1 (or the pseudogene TRBV3-2) to TRBJ2-2, with 8 bases fitting TRBD2. Germline assignment: CDR1 LGHDT and CDR2 YNNKEL (reference sequence). The CDR3 covers 17 residues. The V and J ends lost 0 bases and 3 bases, in that order; junction bases with no gene match: 6. CDR3 amino acids: CASSQDGISGDTGELFF. CDR3 DNA sequence: TGTGCCAGCAGCCAAGACGGTATTAGCGGGGACACCGGGGAGCTGTTTTTT.